Listed here are 21 T cell receptor beta chains from one sample, sequenced in a study of cytomegalovirus exposure and HLA in healthy donors. PCR amplification relied on 60 Vbeta primers (plus 13 Jbeta primers). Only in-frame clones appear in the TCRdb table, and some are missing; sequencing was by immunoSEQ multiplex PCR. The table includes about 150,000 clones, roughly 80% detected once. Sequencing was performed on PBMCs. The receptors derive from a male donor in good health and CMV-seronegative.

The chain recombines TRBV5-8 with TRBJ1-1; 7 bases fit TRBD1. Germline-derived CDR1 and CDR2 are SGHTS and YDEGEE. The CDR3 extends over 19 amino acids. J was trimmed by 0 bases and V by 0 bases; bases with no gene match: 14. The CDR3 DNA reads as TGTGCCAGCAGCTTGGGTGGGTTGTCTTACAGGGGTGTGAACACTGAAGCTTTCTTT. Protein product: CASSLGGLSYRGVNTEAFF.

The chain employs TRBV7-9 and TRBJ1-1; 8 bases match TRBD1. Germline V gene data show CDR1 as SEHNR and CDR2 as FQNEAQ (reference sequence). Unmatched junction bases numbered 14, after V lost 1 base and J lost 10 bases. This CDR3 contains 16 residues. The CDR3 is CASSLGWAQGEARAFF. In DNA, the CDR3 is TGTGCCAGCAGCTTAGGCTGGGCACAGGGGGAGGCAAGAGCTTTCTTT.

V usage is TRBV5-4 and J usage is TRBJ1-3; weak D call: TRBD1 (5 bases). Germline V gene data show CDR1 as SGHNT and CDR2 as YYREEE (reference sequence). V lost 1 base to trimming and J lost 0 bases, with 5 bases between them. CDR3 size: 14 residues. DNA for the CDR3: TGTGCCAGCAGCTTGAGGGGCTCTGGAAACACCATATATTTT. As protein: CASSLRGSGNTIYF.

In this sample, this clone turned up once. The gene calls are TRBV5-1 and TRBJ1-2; maybe TRBD1 (6 bases). Trimming removed 8 bases at V and 0 bases at J, with 23 bases between. The CDR3 has 17 amino acids. Germline-derived CDR1 and CDR2 are SGHRS and YFSETQ. The DNA of the CDR3 is TGCGCCAGTGGTGACGCCCAGACAGGTCATTCTAACTATGGCTACACCTTC. Protein product: CASGDAQTGHSNYGYTF.

In DNA form, the CDR3 reads TGCGCCAGCAGCCAATTGCGGGGGGCTAGCACAGATACGCAGTATTTT. Amino acid sequence: CASSQLRGASTDTQYF. The chain employs TRBV4-1 and TRBJ2-3; 8 bases line up with TRBD2. The CDR3 length is 16 residues. V gave up 2 bases and J gave up 0 bases; unmatched junction bases: 4. Germline V lookup: CDR1 MGHRA, CDR2 YSYEKL.

This clone came up a few times. The V call is TRBV29-1, the J call TRBJ1-1; 7 bases agree with TRBD1. Looked up from germline, CDR1 is SQVTM and CDR2 is ANQGSEA. Trimming took 6 bases from V and 6 from J; bases not matched to a gene: 10. This CDR3 is built from 13 residues. CDR3 in amino acids: CSVRQGSGSEAFF. The CDR3 DNA sequence: TGCAGCGTGAGACAGGGTAGTGGCTCTGAAGCTTTCTTT. The entire variable domain, with the rest obtained from reference TRBV29-1 and TRBJ1-1, is as follows: SAVISQKPSRDICQRGTSLTIQCQVDSQVTMMFWYRQQPGQSLTLIATANQGSEATYESGFVIDKFPISRPNLTFSTLTVSNMSPEDSSIYLCSVRQGSGSEAFFGQGTRLTVV.

This clone was found once. The CDR3 here is CASSPNSGRATDTQYF. The CDR3 DNA is TGTGCCAGCTCACCGAATAGCGGGAGGGCCACAGATACGCAGTATTTT. This chain joins TRBV18 and TRBJ2-3; 11 positions agree with TRBD2. V gave up 3 bases and J gave up 2 bases; unmatched junction bases: 4. This CDR3 is 16 amino acids long. Germline assignment: CDR1 KGHSH and CDR2 LQKENI.

The rearrangement uses TRBV10-3 and TRBJ2-2, with D possibly TRBD2 on 6 matching bases. The germline CDR1 and CDR2 sequences are ENHRY and SYGVKD. The V end was cut by 3 bases, the J end by 5 bases, with 10 bases between. The length of the CDR3 is 14 residues. The CDR3 DNA follows: TGTGCCATCAGTGACCCAGCGGGTACCGGGGAGCTGTTTTTT. Protein product: CAISDPAGTGELFF.

This sequence joins TRBV25-1 and TRBJ2-1; 11 positions match TRBD2. Germline V CDR1 and CDR2: MGHDK, SYGVNS. This CDR3 contains 15 residues. V shed 4 bases and J 4 bases; nucleotides not matched to a gene: 3. The CDR3 DNA reads as TGTGCCAGCAGTGTTAGCGGGGGGGCTTACAATGAGCAGTTCTTC. Amino acid sequence: CASSVSGGAYNEQFF.

The CDR3 nucleotides are TGCGCCAGCAGCCGAGAGGGACTAGCCTCACCCTACGAGCAGTACTTC. This encodes CASSREGLASPYEQYF. The chain has TRBV4-1 and TRBJ2-7; 9 bases map to TRBD2. The germline V gene has CDR1 MGHRA and CDR2 YSYEKL. J lost 2 bases, V lost 4 bases, and 9 bases had no gene match. This CDR3 has 16 residues.

The sample holds a few counts of this clone. J is TRBJ1-5 and V is TRBV5-5, with D possibly TRBD1 on 5 matching bases. The CDR3 has 14 residues. In germline, CDR1 is SGHKS, CDR2 YYEKEE (reference sequence). Trimming pared 5 bases from V and 5 bases from J, leaving 14 bases between. The CDR3 here is CASSSGLGDQPQHF. The CDR3 nucleotides read TGTGCCAGCAGTTCAGGGCTGGGCGATCAGCCCCAGCATTTT. Filled out from reference TRBV5-5 and TRBJ1-5, the complete variable domain reads DAGVTQSPTHLIKTRGQQVTLRCSPISGHKSVSWYQQVLGQGPQFIFQYYEKEERGRGNFPDRFSARQFPNYSSELNVNALLLGDSALYLCASSSGLGDQPQHFGDGTRLSIL.

This chain connects TRBV7-9 to TRBJ2-1; TRBD1 is a possible D gene (6 bases). Trimming cost V 4 bases and J 2 bases, with 9 bases left between them. The germline V gene has CDR1 SEHNR and CDR2 FQNEAQ (reference sequence). The CDR3 has 14 residues. The CDR3 region has the DNA TGTGCCAGCAGCTCCGGGACAACCTACAATGAGCAGTTCTTC. This translates into CASSSGTTYNEQFF.

This chain links TRBV5-1 with TRBJ2-3; 9 bases agree with TRBD1. The J segment lost 4 bases and the V segment lost 4 bases, leaving 7 bases of the junction unmatched. Germline-derived CDR1 and CDR2 are SGHRS and YFSETQ. CDR3 length: 15 residues. The CDR3 nucleotides are TGCGCCAGCAGCATTACAGGGGGCACGGCAGATACGCAGTATTTT. Translation: CASSITGGTADTQYF.

The chain recombines TRBV19 with TRBJ1-2, with a tentative D call TRBD1 (6 bases). Deletions cut 8 bases from V and 2 bases from J, with 12 bases between. Per the germline V gene, CDR1 is LNHDA and CDR2 is SQIVND (reference sequence). The CDR3 sequence is 13 residues long. In DNA, the CDR3 is TGTGCCAGTCAGGACAGACTAAACTATGGCTACACCTTC. It is translated as CASQDRLNYGYTF.

V gene TRBV11-2 combines with J gene TRBJ1-4; 7 nucleotides agree with TRBD1. The CDR3 consists of 15 residues. Germline-derived CDR1 and CDR2 are SGHAT and FQNNGV. J lost 3 bases, V lost 3 bases, and 4 bases had no gene match. As DNA, the CDR3 is TGTGCCAGCAGCTTCAGGGGGGCGGCTAATGAAAAACTGTTTTTT. This encodes CASSFRGAANEKLFF.

The J gene is TRBJ2-5, the V gene TRBV7-2, with TRBD2 matching over 9 bases. The CDR3 is made up of 14 amino acids. The ends lost 3 bases at V and 3 bases at J; junction bases unmatched: 2. The germline V gene encodes CDR1 SGHTA and CDR2 FQGNSA. Here the CDR3 reads CASSFSGGEETQYF. The DNA of the CDR3 is TGTGCCAGCAGCTTTAGCGGGGGCGAAGAGACCCAGTACTTC.

This rearrangement joins TRBV11-2 to TRBJ1-1, with a possible D match to TRBD1 (6 bases). Germline loops: CDR1 SGHAT, CDR2 FQNNGV. The CDR3 is made up of 13 amino acids. V dropped 8 bases and J dropped 0 bases, with 10 bases sitting between them. The CDR3 reads CASSDRMNTEAFF. DNA for the CDR3: TGTGCCAGCTCCGACAGGATGAACACTGAAGCTTTCTTT.

This chain uses TRBV7-3 with TRBJ2-6; TRBD2 aligns across 8 bases. The germline V gene encodes CDR1 SGHTA and CDR2 FQGTGA. J lost 2 bases, V lost 4 bases, and 7 bases had no gene match. The length of the CDR3 is 17 residues. CDR3 bases: TGTGCCAGCAGCTCAGGAGCGGGAGTGACTGGGGCCAACGTCCTGACTTTC. This codes for CASSSGAGVTGANVLTF.

This chain links TRBV10-1 with TRBJ2-1, with TRBD1 matching 9 bases. The CDR3 consists of 17 residues. Germline V gene lookup returns CDR1 WNHNN and CDR2 SYGVQD (reference sequence). Germline trimming cut 5 bases from V and 5 bases from J; bases unmatched to any gene: 13. The CDR3 DNA follows: TGCGCCAGCAGTCCAAACCGGACCGGGACAGGGAACAATGAGCAGTTCTTC. Its translation is CASSPNRTGTGNNEQFF.

The chain joins TRBV28 to TRBJ2-5; 9 nucleotides agree with TRBD2. V lost 1 base and J lost 5; bases outside the gene matches: 5. Germline CDR1 reads MDHEN; CDR2 reads SYDVKM. This CDR3 has 15 residues. In DNA form, the CDR3 reads TGTGCCAGCAGTTTATTAGCGGGAGAAGGGGAGACCCAGTACTTC. Amino acid sequence: CASSLLAGEGETQYF.

This chain joins TRBV4-3 and TRBJ2-1; 7 bases fit TRBD2. Germline trimming cut 0 bases from V and 1 base from J; bases unmatched to any gene: 12. The germline CDR1 and CDR2 sequences are LGHNA and YSLEER. The CDR3 loop spans 19 amino acids. In DNA, the CDR3 is TGCGCCAGCAGCCAAGAAGAAAGCCCACTAGCGACGTCCTACAATGAGCAGTTCTTC. It is translated as CASSQEESPLATSYNEQFF.